Presented here are 28 T cell receptor beta chains from one specimen sequenced in a study of regulatory T cells in long-lasting Graves disease (dated by TCRdb to about 2021). Libraries were constructed by multiplex PCR. Reads for this sample came from an Illumina HiSeq 4000. iRepertoire HTBI primers and Arm-PCR amplification of CDR3 regions were used to construct TCR beta libraries. The public reads were reprocessed in TCRdb via fastp at Q25 and MiXCR, keeping in-frame beta chains. Each CDR3 protein gets just one entry, which takes the most common genes and DNA from the rows behind it. The sample data list about 240,000 distinct CDR3 sequences, and roughly a fifth of these were observed just once. Around 14% of the sample lies in the top ten. Explained via the paper, the time point label denotes: newly diagnosed GD, antithyroid drugs for less than 3 months. For both TCR sequencing and RNA sequencing, RNA was extracted from PBMCs in TRIzol.

The material was peripheral blood mononuclear cells (PBMCs), obtained at new diagnosis, from a patient treated with antithyroid drugs. The receptors stem from a female donor with Graves disease.

This clonotype showed up many times. The J gene is TRBJ2-1, the V gene TRBV20-1; D is unresolved. This CDR3 has 12 amino acids. Germline lookup yields CDR1 DFQATT and CDR2 SNEGSKA (reference sequence). Between the trimmed V and J ends, which lost 1 base and 2 bases, there was a span of 3 bases. Here the CDR3 reads CSARGPYNEQFF. The CDR3 DNA is TGCAGTGCTAGAGGGCCCTACAATGAGCAGTTCTTC.

V gene TRBV7-8 combines with J gene TRBJ1-3; a weak D match, TRBD1 (6 bases). The CDR3 covers 17 residues. V was cut by 4 bases and J by 2 bases, with 18 bases left in between. Per the germline V gene, CDR1 is SGHVS and CDR2 is FQNEAQ. CDR3 in DNA: TGTGCCAGCAGCTCCTCCGCAAACAGGGCCACTGGAAACACCATATATTTT. Encoded protein: CASSSSANRATGNTIYF.

This clonotype was recorded many times. CDR3 coding DNA: TGTGCCAGCAGTTACTTTAACAGGGGGACTAACTATGGCTACACCTTC. Amino acids: CASSYFNRGTNYGYTF. The chain uses TRBV6-2 or TRBV6-3 and TRBJ1-2; 8 positions match TRBD1. The CDR3 runs 16 residues. V shed 1 base and J 0 bases; nucleotides not matched to a gene: 4. Germline CDR1 MNHEY, CDR2 SVGEGT.

This clonotype was detected once. The gene calls are TRBV19 and TRBJ1-2; 7 bases line up with TRBD1. The germline V gene encodes CDR1 LNHDA and CDR2 SQIVND (reference sequence). J lost 8 bases, V lost 5 bases, and 8 bases had no gene match. The CDR3 is made up of 13 amino acids. This CDR3 reads CASSPDRVSGYTF. The DNA for the CDR3 is TGTGCCAGTAGTCCTGACAGGGTAAGCGGCTACACCTTC.

Ten or more counts support this clonotype. The chain couples TRBV20-1 to TRBJ2-5; TRBD2 agrees at 15 bases. V dropped 1 base and J dropped 5; count of bases not matched to a gene: 8. The CDR3 consists of 17 residues. Germline assignment: CDR1 DFQATT and CDR2 SNEGSKA (reference sequence). CDR3 in DNA: TGCAGTGCTAGAGGGACTAGCGGGGGGGCCGGCCGGGAGACCCAGTACTTC. The encoded protein is CSARGTSGGAGRETQYF.

The chain has TRBV4-3 and TRBJ2-2; the D gene could be TRBD1 or TRBD2 (5 bases each). V was pared by 4 bases and J by 2 bases, with 17 bases between. Germline values: CDR1 LGHNA, CDR2 YSLEER. CDR3 size: 17 residues. CDR3 bases: TGCGCCAGCAGCCGTCAGTCATGGGGGAGCAACACCGGGGAGCTGTTTTTT. Its protein product is CASSRQSWGSNTGELFF.

This clonotype occurred many times. J is TRBJ2-1 and V is TRBV7-2; no clear D. Trimming stripped 0 bases from V and 6 bases from J, with 12 bases between. The CDR3 is 15 residues long. CDR1 and CDR2 from the germline V gene are SGHTA and FQGNSA. The CDR3 spells CASSLARHEGNEQFF. In nucleotides, the CDR3 is TGTGCCAGCAGCTTAGCAAGGCACGAAGGCAATGAGCAGTTCTTC.

The V and J genes are TRBV7-9 and TRBJ2-3, with D possibly TRBD2 on 6 matching bases. Trimming pared 4 bases from V and 2 bases from J, leaving 13 bases between. The CDR3 covers 15 residues. Germline V gene data show CDR1 as SEHNR and CDR2 as FQNEAQ (reference sequence). CDR3 loop: CASSSGGTYTDTQYF. The CDR3 coding sequence is TGTGCCAGCAGCTCGGGCGGGACTTACACAGATACGCAGTATTTT.

At least ten counts were recorded for this clonotype. The rearrangement joins TRBV19 to TRBJ1-5; the D is unclear. The CDR3 extends over 14 amino acids. Trimming shortened V by 3 bases and J by 4 bases, and 10 bases separated the two germline ends. Per germline, CDR1 LNHDA and CDR2 SQIVND (reference sequence). CDR3 nucleotide sequence: TGTGCCAGTAGTATCTTCCCGCATAATCAGCCCCAGCATTTT. Its protein product is CASSIFPHNQPQHF.

The gene calls are TRBV5-4 and TRBJ2-2; 13 bases are a match to TRBD2. V dropped 6 bases and J dropped 11; count of bases not matched to a gene: 4. The V gene's germline CDR1 is SGHNT and CDR2 YYREEE (reference sequence). The CDR3 is 13 amino acids. The CDR3: CASKLAGGRELFF. The CDR3 nucleotides read TGTGCCAGCAAACTAGCGGGGGGGAGAGAGCTGTTTTTT.

This clonotype was detected many times. The chain has TRBV10-3 and TRBJ1-2; D might be TRBD1 (5 bases). The CDR3 runs to 15 residues. V lost 11 bases, J lost 2 bases, and 21 bases lay in between. CDR1 ENHRY and CDR2 SYGVKD come from the germline V gene. The DNA for the CDR3 is TGTGCCTTACACGCGGACCCTGGGGCGAACTATGGCTACACCTTC. Protein product: CALHADPGANYGYTF.

The CDR3 region is CSAPSPGIANYGYTF. The CDR3 DNA reads as TGCAGTGCCCCGTCCCCGGGAATAGCTAACTATGGCTACACCTTC. V is TRBV20-1 and J is TRBJ1-2; D gene unclear. The length of the CDR3 is 15 residues. V was clipped by 6 bases and J by 0 bases, with 17 bases between them. The germline gives CDR1 DFQATT, CDR2 SNEGSKA (reference sequence).

This clonotype was counted many times. The J gene is TRBJ2-5, the V gene TRBV3-1, with TRBD1 matching 8 bases. CDR3 length: 13 residues. Germline trimming cut 4 bases from V and 5 bases from J; bases unmatched to any gene: 3. Germline lookup yields CDR1 LGHDT and CDR2 YNNKEL (reference sequence). CDR3 protein: CASSPTGEETQYF. The CDR3 DNA is TGTGCCAGCAGCCCGACAGGGGAGGAGACCCAGTACTTC.

This clonotype was observed many times. The chain carries TRBV12-5 and TRBJ2-5, with D perhaps TRBD2 (5 bases). The V gene lost 5 bases and the J gene lost 5 bases, with 15 bases spanning the gap. Germline loops: CDR1 LGHNT, CDR2 FRNRAP. This CDR3 region has 14 residues. DNA for the CDR3: TGTGCTAGTGGTAACGGGAACCCCAAGGAGACCCAGTACTTC. Protein sequence: CASGNGNPKETQYF.

By share, this clonotype ranks as medium-sized. The chain recombines TRBV12-3 or TRBV12-4 with TRBJ2-3; 14 bases fit TRBD2. V dropped 5 bases and J dropped 3; count of bases not matched to a gene: 13. CDR3 size: 19 residues. The CDR3 sequence is CASSPPGLAGVASTDTQYF. The DNA for the CDR3 is TGTGCCAGCAGTCCACCGGGACTAGCGGGAGTGGCTAGTACAGATACGCAGTATTTT.

This clonotype appeared many times. The chain is built from TRBV20-1 and TRBJ2-5; D is ambiguous. Trimming shortened V by 1 base and J by 5 bases, and 17 bases separated the two germline ends. In germline, CDR1 is DFQATT, CDR2 SNEGSKA (reference sequence). The CDR3 extends over 15 amino acids. CDR3 protein: CSARVVPRNRETQYF. The CDR3 DNA is TGCAGTGCTAGAGTAGTACCCCGGAATCGCGAGACCCAGTACTTC.

This clonotype was counted at least ten times. The V call is TRBV24-1, the J call TRBJ2-7, with TRBD2 matching over 16 bases. V gave up 4 bases and J gave up 2 bases; unmatched junction bases: 4. Germline CDR1 is KGHDR and CDR2 is SFDVKD. The CDR3 spans 17 residues. This CDR3 is CATSDAGLAGGTYEQYF. The CDR3 bases are TGTGCCACCAGTGACGCGGGACTAGCGGGAGGGACCTACGAGCAGTACTTC.

Details on this clonotype: A read error is the likely source, as a far larger clone sits one nucleotide away. This chain joins TRBV12-3 or TRBV12-4 and TRBJ2-1; tentative D call: TRBD1 (6 bases). The tail of the sequence fits TRBJ2-5 better, so the J call may be wrong. The CDR3 has 15 amino acids. DNA of the CDR3: TGTGCCAGCAGTTCCCGAGCGAGGGGGTCGGAGACCCAGTACTTC. Its translation: CASSSRARGSETQYF.

As concerns this clonotype: A read error may explain this, as a much larger clone is one base away. V and J are TRBV18 and TRBJ2-2; 8 bases agree with TRBD2. The length of the CDR3 is 16 residues. V trimming: 0 bases; J trimming: 4 bases; junction bases outside the gene matches: 4. Germline CDR1 reads KGHSH; CDR2 reads LQKENI. The CDR3 region has the DNA TGTGCCAGCTCACCACCGTCGGGAGGGTCCACCGGGGAGCTGTTTTTT. It is translated as CASSPPSGGSTGELFF.

This clonotype was detected ten times or more. This chain joins TRBV9 and TRBJ1-1; maybe TRBD1 (6 bases). CDR3 size: 16 residues. Germline lookup yields CDR1 SGDLS and CDR2 YYNGEE. Trimming took off 4 bases at V and 0 bases at J, with 16 bases between the two ends. The CDR3 DNA sequence: TGTGCCAGCAGCCCCACAGGGAGGGTCATGAACACTGAAGCTTTCTTT. This encodes CASSPTGRVMNTEAFF.

Ten or more counts support this clonotype. This may arise from a read error, as a much more abundant clone is one base away. V and J are TRBV28 and TRBJ2-7; 7 bases fit TRBD1. Germline CDR1 and CDR2: MDHEN and SYDVKM. This CDR3 has 14 amino acids. The CDR3 DNA reads as TGTACCAGCAGGTCGACAGGGCGGAACTACGAGCAGTACTTC. Encoded protein: CTSRSTGRNYEQYF.

At least ten counts were recorded for this clonotype. The chain has TRBV6-1 and TRBJ1-5; tentatively, D is TRBD1 (5 bases). CDR3 length: 16 amino acids. Trimming left V 7 bases short and J 0 bases short, with 16 bases between. CDR1 and CDR2 from the germline V gene are MNHNS and SASEGT. The CDR3 spells CASNRQRFGSNQPQHF. The CDR3 DNA reads TGTGCCAGCAATAGACAGAGATTCGGTAGCAATCAGCCCCAGCATTTT.

This chain connects TRBV7-8 to TRBJ1-5; 8 bases are shared with TRBD1. V lost 1 base to trimming and J lost 7 bases; unmatched junction nucleotides: 12. This CDR3 is built from 17 residues. CDR1 and CDR2 from the germline V gene are SGHVS and FQNEAQ. The CDR3 reads CASSLEVSRGRWQPQHF. CDR3 nucleotide sequence: TGTGCCAGCAGCTTAGAAGTAAGCAGGGGGCGCTGGCAGCCCCAGCATTTT.

This clonotype was counted ten times or more. V is TRBV20-1 and J is TRBJ1-1; tentatively, D is TRBD1 (6 bases). CDR1 and CDR2 from the germline V gene are DFQATT and SNEGSKA (reference sequence). V was shortened by 0 bases and J by 4 bases, with 12 bases between the two germline ends. The CDR3 has 14 amino acids. The CDR3, as DNA: TGCAGTGCTAGAGATCCTGAGACAGGCACTGAAGCTTTCTTT. It specifies CSARDPETGTEAFF.

This clonotype came up many times. The chain recombines TRBV29-1 with TRBJ2-5; D may be TRBD1 (6 bases). V lost 0 bases and J lost 5, with 22 bases in between. The CDR3 is made up of 17 amino acids. Germline V gives CDR1 SQVTM, CDR2 ANQGSEA. Written as DNA, the CDR3 is TGCAGCGTTGAAGATCCGCTTTACAGGGACCCAGGGGAGACCCAGTACTTC. Residues: CSVEDPLYRDPGETQYF.

The rearrangement joins TRBV28 to TRBJ2-5, with D perhaps matching TRBD1 (5 bases). Germline V gene data show CDR1 as MDHEN and CDR2 as SYDVKM. V dropped 3 bases and J dropped 0 bases, with 8 bases sitting between them. The CDR3 has 14 residues. DNA of the CDR3: TGTGCCAGCAGTTTTAGGGGATACCAAGAGACCCAGTACTTC. This gives the protein CASSFRGYQETQYF.

This clonotype was counted at least ten times. This rearrangement joins TRBV7-9 to TRBJ2-5; no reliable D call. Germline V gene data show CDR1 as SEHNR and CDR2 as FQNEAQ (reference sequence). V lost 1 base, J lost 2 bases, and 5 bases lay in between. This CDR3 spans 13 amino acids. CDR3 DNA: TGTGCCAGCAGCTTAGACCGACAAGAGACCCAGTACTTC. Amino acids: CASSLDRQETQYF.

This clonotype was seen many times. This chain links TRBV9 with TRBJ2-1; D is ambiguous. The CDR3 has 17 amino acids. CDR1 and CDR2 (germline): SGDLS, YYNGEE. Trimming pared 1 base from V and 3 bases from J, leaving 17 bases between. The CDR3: CASSVWVDSPRYNEQFF. CDR3 sequence (DNA): TGTGCCAGCAGCGTATGGGTCGACTCTCCCCGCTACAATGAGCAGTTCTTC.